These T cell receptor beta chains were read from a single sample in a study of cytomegalovirus exposure and HLA in healthy donors. The data were produced by immunoSEQ multiplex PCR, yet TCRdb's version contains in-frame clones alone and is incomplete. The data contain 150,000 or so clones, roughly 84% of them singletons. Input material: PBMCs. Receptors were obtained from a man aged 30 to 45 in good health and CMV-seronegative. Each CDR3 is given with its conserved first and last residue. D genes are given only for firm matches. Size is omitted from some rows. Given values are once, few, many or a class for expanded clones.

clone_size,j_call,v_call,d_call,cdr3_nt,cdr3_aa
.,TRBJ1-5,TRBV2,.,TGTGCCAGCAGTGAAGCGCTAGGGGGTCAGCCCCAGCATTTT,CASSEALGGQPQHF
.,TRBJ1-5,TRBV7-9,TRBD1,TGTGCCAGCAGCTTAAGGACAGGGGGCCCCTTGGGCAATCAGCCCCAGCATTTT,CASSLRTGGPLGNQPQHF
.,TRBJ1-3,TRBV15,.,TGTGCCACCAGTAGAGGCGGCGGGTCCGGAAACACCATATATTTT,CATSRGGGSGNTIYF
.,TRBJ2-7,TRBV7-9,TRBD2,TGTGCCAGCAGCTTAGCGGAGACCCTAGCGGGAGTCGAGCAGTACTTC,CASSLAETLAGVEQYF
.,TRBJ2-1,TRBV19,TRBD2,TGTGCCAGTAGCCACGGACTAGCGGGGCCCTCCTACAATGAGCAGTTCTTC,CASSHGLAGPSYNEQFF
.,TRBJ2-2,TRBV12-2,.,TGTGCAAGTCGCACGATTTCTTTGGAGCGGGAGTCGGTCACCGGGGAGCTGTTTTTT,CASRTISLERESVTGELFF
.,TRBJ1-4,TRBV30,.,TGTGCCTGGAGTGTATTCTGCTCGGGCAGCGGGGGTGAAAAACTGTTTTTT,CAWSVFCSGSGGEKLFF
.,TRBJ2-1,TRBV11-1,.,TGTGCCAGCAGCTTAGCCCAGAATGAGCAGTTCTTC,CASSLAQNEQFF
once,TRBJ2-7,TRBV5-8,.,TGTGCCAGCAGCCCTCCCACTACCTACGAGCAGTACTTC,CASSPPTTYEQYF
.,TRBJ1-1,TRBV19,TRBD1,TGTGCCAGTACCACCAGGGGGGCAGCTTTCTTT,CASTTRGAAFF
.,TRBJ2-2,TRBV5-4,TRBD2,TGTGCCAGCAGCTTGGGACTAGCGGGAGTGGCCGGGGAGCTGTTTTTT,CASSLGLAGVAGELFF
.,TRBJ1-1,TRBV28,TRBD1,TGTGCCAGCAGTTCTACGTTGGTACAGGGGGTGCTTACTGAAGCTTTCTTT,CASSSTLVQGVLTEAFF
once,TRBJ2-7,TRBV7-8,.,TGTGCCAGCAGCTTAATGGGCGGGGACGAGCAGTACTTC,CASSLMGGDEQYF
.,TRBJ1-2,TRBV20-1,.,TGCAGTGCCCGGCGGGATGGCTACACCTTC,CSARRDGYTF
.,TRBJ2-1,TRBV5-1,.,TGCGCCAGCAGCATCAGGGGTGAGCAGTTCTTC,CASSIRGEQFF
.,TRBJ2-1,TRBV19,.,TGTGCCAGTGAAACGGGGTACAATGAGCAGTTCTTC,CASETGYNEQFF
.,TRBJ2-7,TRBV30,.,TGTGCCTGGGGGCAGGGTAACTACGAGCAGTACTTC,CAWGQGNYEQYF
.,TRBJ1-3,TRBV5-4,TRBD1,TGTGCCAGCAGCTTCGGACAGGGGGCGCTTGGAAACACCATATATTTT,CASSFGQGALGNTIYF
.,TRBJ2-3,TRBV10-3,TRBD2,TGTGCCATCATGGCTACTAGCGGGAAGACAGATACGCAGTATTTT,CAIMATSGKTDTQYF
.,TRBJ2-3,TRBV29-1,TRBD2,TGCAGCTCCCCCGGGGATAGGGGAGGGCCGAGAAATACGCAGTATTTT,CSSPGDRGGPRNTQYF
.,TRBJ2-5,TRBV5-4,TRBD1,TGTGCCAGCAGCTTACCACAGGGGCAAGAGACCCAGTACTTC,CASSLPQGQETQYF
.,TRBJ2-7,TRBV7-2,.,TGTGCCAGCAGCTTAGAATTAGCGGACTCCTACGAGCAGTACTTC,CASSLELADSYEQYF
.,TRBJ2-7,TRBV18,TRBD2,TGTGCCAGCTCACCTCGGACTAGCGGAAACTACGAGCAGTACTTC,CASSPRTSGNYEQYF
.,TRBJ1-1,TRBV18,TRBD1,TGTGCCAGCTCCCCCGAGGCCGGGACAGGGGCGGGGTACACTGAAGCTTTCTTT,CASSPEAGTGAGYTEAFF
once,TRBJ2-4,TRBV4-2,TRBD2,TGTGCCAGCAGCCGTATACTAGCGGGAGTAAACATTCAGTACTTC,CASSRILAGVNIQYF
few,TRBJ2-1,TRBV6-1,TRBD1,TGTGCCAGCAGTGAAGCCACAGGGGGCCACAATGAGCAGTTCTTC,CASSEATGGHNEQFF
.,TRBJ2-3,TRBV15,.,TGTGCCACCAGCAGACCTCTCTTAGCGAGCACAGATACGCAGTATTTT,CATSRPLLASTDTQYF
.,TRBJ1-2,TRBV28,.,TGTGCCAGCAGTTTCCTGACCCGGCGGTGGGGCTACACCTTC,CASSFLTRRWGYTF
.,TRBJ2-3,TRBV5-1,.,TGCGCCAGCAGCTTGGGACAGGCCACAGATACGCAGTATTTT,CASSLGQATDTQYF
.,TRBJ2-1,TRBV5-3,TRBD1,TGTGCCAGAAGCTTGGCGCCAGGGGGCGCGCGGGACGATGAGCAGTTCTTC,CARSLAPGGARDDEQFF
.,TRBJ2-6,TRBV5-8,.,TGTGCCAGCTACTGGGCAGGGGTCGCTTCGGGGGCCAACGTCCTGACTTTC,CASYWAGVASGANVLTF
.,TRBJ2-7,TRBV29-1,.,TGCAGCGTAAGGGGACAAGGACCCTACGAGCAGTACTTC,CSVRGQGPYEQYF
.,TRBJ1-2,TRBV7-9,.,TGTGCCAGCAGTCTAGGACAGTCCCTCTATGGCTACACCTTC,CASSLGQSLYGYTF
.,TRBJ1-4,TRBV4-1,TRBD1,TGCGCCAGCAGCCGGACCGGGACAGGGCCTGAAAAACTGTTTTTT,CASSRTGTGPEKLFF
.,TRBJ1-6,TRBV28,.,TGTGCCAGCATCGGCCCGGGACAAGCGAATTCACCCCTCCACTTT,CASIGPGQANSPLHF
few,TRBJ2-7,TRBV7-3,.,TGTGCCAGCAGCTCACCGGGACACCGCTACGAGCAGTACTTC,CASSSPGHRYEQYF
once,TRBJ2-7,TRBV19,TRBD2,TGTGCCAGTACCTCGCTAGCGGGAGGCCCGGGCGAGCAGTACTTC,CASTSLAGGPGEQYF
.,TRBJ2-1,TRBV30,.,TGTGCCTGGAGTACAGAAGAGAGGGCCCCGTTGGATGAGCAGTTCTTC,CAWSTEERAPLDEQFF
.,TRBJ2-1,TRBV10-3,TRBD2,TGTGCCATCAGTGAACCTGATCCGGGACTAGCGGGGGCCGACTACAATGAGCAGTTCTTC,CAISEPDPGLAGADYNEQFF
.,TRBJ1-2,TRBV13,TRBD1,TGTGCCAGCAGCTCGGAGGACAGGGTTGGCTATGGCTACACCTTC,CASSSEDRVGYGYTF
.,TRBJ2-7,TRBV2,TRBD1,TGTGCCAGCAGTGATATAGGGACAGCCTACGAGCAGTACTTC,CASSDIGTAYEQYF
.,TRBJ2-6,TRBV28,.,TGTGCCAGCAACCACATGGCTGGGGCCAACGTCCTGACTTTC,CASNHMAGANVLTF
few,TRBJ2-5,TRBV6-1,TRBD2,TGTGCCAGCAGTGAAAAAGCGGGGCATGTGGGGACCCAGTACTTC,CASSEKAGHVGTQYF
.,TRBJ2-7,TRBV29-1,.,TGCAGCGTTGAGTTTGCCAGCGGAGCCTTCTACGAGCAGTACTTC,CSVEFASGAFYEQYF
.,TRBJ2-1,TRBV14,.,TGTGCCAGCAGCCATAACAGGGTACCCTACAATGAGCAGTTCTTC,CASSHNRVPYNEQFF
.,TRBJ1-2,TRBV5-1,TRBD1,TGCGCCAGCAGCTTAGGGACAGGGGACGGCTACACCTTC,CASSLGTGDGYTF
.,TRBJ1-2,TRBV2,.,TGTGCCAGCAGTGTTGGCAGGTTGAACTATGGCTACACCTTC,CASSVGRLNYGYTF
.,TRBJ1-5,TRBV19,.,TGTGCCAGTACTCATGGGGCAAATCAGCCCCAGCATTTT,CASTHGANQPQHF
.,TRBJ1-2,TRBV11-1,.,TGTGCCAGCAGCTTAGCGCCCGGGAGGGTTTACACCTTC,CASSLAPGRVYTF
.,TRBJ2-1,TRBV7-9,TRBD2,TGTGCCAGCACCGAGCGGGACCACTACAATGAGCAGTTCTTC,CASTERDHYNEQFF
.,TRBJ1-3,TRBV10-2,TRBD1,TGCGCCAGCAGTGTCCTGGACAGGAGGCACTCCTCTGGAAACACCATATATTTT,CASSVLDRRHSSGNTIYF
.,TRBJ1-3,TRBV5-1,TRBD1,TGCGCCAGCAGCTTGGACGCTGGCAGGGGGCCTGGAAACACCATATATTTT,CASSLDAGRGPGNTIYF
.,TRBJ1-5,TRBV7-8,.,TGTGCCAGCAGCGGAACAGGTTACGGTCAGCCCCAGCATTTT,CASSGTGYGQPQHF
.,TRBJ2-5,TRBV5-6,TRBD2,TGTGCCAGCAGCTTGCAGCGGGAGTTCCAAGAGACCCAGTACTTC,CASSLQREFQETQYF
.,TRBJ2-6,TRBV9,.,TGTGCCAGCACCCAGGGCCTCTCTGGGGCCAACGTCCTGACTTTC,CASTQGLSGANVLTF
.,TRBJ1-4,TRBV7-2,.,TGTGCCAGCAGCTTAGGGGGCGGTGTATTAGAAAAACTGTTTTTT,CASSLGGGVLEKLFF
.,TRBJ2-2,TRBV5-1,.,TGCGCCAGCAGCGCCCGGTTCTCCGGGGAGCTGTTTTTT,CASSARFSGELFF
few,TRBJ2-2,TRBV7-3,.,TGTGCCAGCAGTCGGGACTCGAACACCGGGGAGCTGTTTTTT,CASSRDSNTGELFF
.,TRBJ2-4,TRBV7-2,TRBD1,TGTGCCAGCAGCTTAGGCAGGGACAGCATTCAGTACTTC,CASSLGRDSIQYF
once,TRBJ1-2,TRBV7-9,.,TGTGCCAGCAGCCCCACCCCGGGGGGAGATGGCTACACCTTC,CASSPTPGGDGYTF